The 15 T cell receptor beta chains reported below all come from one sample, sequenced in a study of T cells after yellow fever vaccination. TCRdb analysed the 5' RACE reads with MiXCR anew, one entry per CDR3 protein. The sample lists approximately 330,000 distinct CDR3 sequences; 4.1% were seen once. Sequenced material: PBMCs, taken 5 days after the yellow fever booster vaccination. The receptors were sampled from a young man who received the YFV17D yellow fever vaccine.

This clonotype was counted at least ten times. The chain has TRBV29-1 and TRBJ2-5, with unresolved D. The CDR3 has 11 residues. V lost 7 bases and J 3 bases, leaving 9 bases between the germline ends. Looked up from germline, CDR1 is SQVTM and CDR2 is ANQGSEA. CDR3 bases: TGCAGCGGGAATTCGAAAGAGACCCAGTACTTC. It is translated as CSGNSKETQYF. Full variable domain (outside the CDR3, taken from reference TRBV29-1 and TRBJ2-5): SAVISQKPSRDICQRGTSLTIQCQVDSQVTMMFWYRQQPGQSLTLIATANQGSEATYESGFVIDKFPISRPNLTFSTLTVSNMSPEDSSIYLCSGNSKETQYFGPGTRLLVL.

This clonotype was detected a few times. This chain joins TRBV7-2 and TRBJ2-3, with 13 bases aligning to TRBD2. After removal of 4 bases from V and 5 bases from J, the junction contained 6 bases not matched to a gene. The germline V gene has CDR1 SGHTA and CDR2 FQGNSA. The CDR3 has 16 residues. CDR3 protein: CASSSRLAGGKDTQYF. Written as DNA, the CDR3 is TGTGCCAGCAGCTCCCGACTAGCGGGGGGTAAAGATACGCAGTATTTT.

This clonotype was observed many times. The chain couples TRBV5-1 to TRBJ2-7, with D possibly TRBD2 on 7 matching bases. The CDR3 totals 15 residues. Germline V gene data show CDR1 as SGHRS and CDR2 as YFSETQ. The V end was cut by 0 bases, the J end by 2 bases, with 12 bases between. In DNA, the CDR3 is TGCGCCAGCAGCTTGGTTGCGGGGGCCACCTACGAGCAGTACTTC. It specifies CASSLVAGATYEQYF.

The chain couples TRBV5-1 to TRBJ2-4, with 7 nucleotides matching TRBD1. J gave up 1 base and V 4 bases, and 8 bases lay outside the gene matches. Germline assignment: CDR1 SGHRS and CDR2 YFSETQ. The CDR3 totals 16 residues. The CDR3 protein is CASSPQQGWAKNIQYF. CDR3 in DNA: TGCGCCAGCAGCCCTCAACAGGGGTGGGCCAAAAACATTCAGTACTTC.

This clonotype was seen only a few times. The CDR3 bases are TGTGCCAGCACCGACGGGGGGCAGGTAGTTAATGGCTACACCTTC. Translation gives CASTDGGQVVNGYTF. The chain has TRBV7-9 and TRBJ1-2, with D perhaps matching TRBD1 (6 bases). Germline loops: CDR1 SEHNR, CDR2 FQNEAQ (reference sequence). The germline V and J ends were trimmed by 7 bases and 6 bases, with 21 bases remaining between them. This CDR3 is built from 15 residues.

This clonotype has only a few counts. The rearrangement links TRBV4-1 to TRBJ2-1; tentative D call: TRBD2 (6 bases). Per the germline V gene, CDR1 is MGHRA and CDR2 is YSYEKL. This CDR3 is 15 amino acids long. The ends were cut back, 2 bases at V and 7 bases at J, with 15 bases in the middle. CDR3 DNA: TGCGCCAGCAGCCAATCGGGACTGGCTACGAATGAGCAGTTCTTC. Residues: CASSQSGLATNEQFF.

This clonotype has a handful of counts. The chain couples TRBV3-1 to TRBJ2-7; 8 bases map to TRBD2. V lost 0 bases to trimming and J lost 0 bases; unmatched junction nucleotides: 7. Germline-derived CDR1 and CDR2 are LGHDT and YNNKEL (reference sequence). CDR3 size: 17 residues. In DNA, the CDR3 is TGTGCCAGCAGCCAAGATCCTCTGCGGGGGGCCTCCTACGAGCAGTACTTC. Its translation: CASSQDPLRGASYEQYF.

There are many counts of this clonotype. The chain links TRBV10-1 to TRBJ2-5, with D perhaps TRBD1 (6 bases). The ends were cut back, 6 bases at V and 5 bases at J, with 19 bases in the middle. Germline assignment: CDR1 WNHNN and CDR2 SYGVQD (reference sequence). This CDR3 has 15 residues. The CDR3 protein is CASSPSRQGYETQYF. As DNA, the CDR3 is TGCGCCAGCAGCCCGAGTCGTCAGGGGTACGAGACCCAGTACTTC.

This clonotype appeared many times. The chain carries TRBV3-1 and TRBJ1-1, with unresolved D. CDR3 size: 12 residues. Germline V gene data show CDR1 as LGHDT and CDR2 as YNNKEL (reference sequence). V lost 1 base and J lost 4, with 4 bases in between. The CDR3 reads CASSQVITEAFF. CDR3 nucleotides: TGTGCCAGCAGCCAAGTAATCACTGAAGCTTTCTTT.

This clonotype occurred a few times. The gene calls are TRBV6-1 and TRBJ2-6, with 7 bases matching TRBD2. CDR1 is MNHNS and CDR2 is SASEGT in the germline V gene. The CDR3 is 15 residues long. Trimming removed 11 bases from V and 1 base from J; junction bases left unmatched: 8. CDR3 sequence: CAGWEGRSGANVLTF. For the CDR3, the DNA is TGTGCCGGTTGGGAGGGGCGTTCTGGGGCCAACGTCCTGACTTTC.

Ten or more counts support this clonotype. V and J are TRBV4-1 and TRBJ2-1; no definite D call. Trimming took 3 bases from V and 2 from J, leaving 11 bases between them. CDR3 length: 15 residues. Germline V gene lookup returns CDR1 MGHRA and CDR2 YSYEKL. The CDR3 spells CASSQSSYTYNEQFF. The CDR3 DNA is TGCGCCAGCAGCCAGAGTTCTTATACCTACAATGAGCAGTTCTTC.

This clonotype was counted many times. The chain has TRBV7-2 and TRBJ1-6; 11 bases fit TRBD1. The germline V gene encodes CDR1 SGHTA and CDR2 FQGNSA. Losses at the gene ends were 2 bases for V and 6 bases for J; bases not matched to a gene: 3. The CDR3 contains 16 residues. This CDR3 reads CASSLNGQGANSPLHF. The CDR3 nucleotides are TGTGCCAGCAGCTTAAATGGACAGGGGGCTAATTCACCCCTCCACTTT.

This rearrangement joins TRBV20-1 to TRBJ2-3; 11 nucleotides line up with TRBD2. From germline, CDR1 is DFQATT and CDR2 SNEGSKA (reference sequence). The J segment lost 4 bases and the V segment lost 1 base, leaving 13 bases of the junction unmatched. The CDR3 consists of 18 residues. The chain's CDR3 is CSARVSTSGVWIPDTQYF. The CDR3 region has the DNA TGCAGTGCTAGAGTGTCGACTAGCGGGGTCTGGATCCCAGATACGCAGTATTTT.

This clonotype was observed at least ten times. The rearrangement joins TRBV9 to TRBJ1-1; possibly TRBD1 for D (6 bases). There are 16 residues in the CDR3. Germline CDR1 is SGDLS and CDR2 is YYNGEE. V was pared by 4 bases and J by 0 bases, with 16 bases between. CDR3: CASSPNSRDMNTEAFF. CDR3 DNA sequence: TGTGCCAGCAGCCCGAATTCTCGGGACATGAACACTGAAGCTTTCTTT.

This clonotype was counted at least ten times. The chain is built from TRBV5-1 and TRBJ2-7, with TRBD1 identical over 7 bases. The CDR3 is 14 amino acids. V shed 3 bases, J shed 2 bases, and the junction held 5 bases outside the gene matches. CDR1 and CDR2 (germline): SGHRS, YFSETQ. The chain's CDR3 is CASSSRDRTYEQYF. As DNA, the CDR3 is TGCGCCAGCAGCTCCCGGGACAGAACCTACGAGCAGTACTTC.